This T cell receptor (beta chain) was profiled in a study of T cell repertoires in cytomegalovirus infection. Whole-study context: Indications came from public TCR beta signatures; they pointed to CMV infection and to a matching HLA type.

Study conclusions and caveats: CMV-specific TCR beta clonotypes restricted by HLA-C dominated the ex vivo response.

TCRdb re-derived calls from the reads in MiXCR, one entry per CDR3 protein. This table holds about 600,000 distinct CDR3 sequences, more than 20% found once. This clonotype appeared once. Its antigen is still unknown. A single base separates this from a much larger clone, so it may be a read error. The sample consisted of CD8+ T cells from PBMCs. This clonotype was sampled from a human donor in good health (CMV status not recorded). Some clones in this sample may be carry-over from other donors' samples.

The CDR3 protein is CVSSSTLGLAAIYEQYV. CDR3 coding DNA: TGTGTCAGCAGTTCGACCCTGGGACTAGCGGCGATTTACGAGCAGTACGTC. The V call is TRBV12-3 or TRBV12-4, the J call TRBJ2-7; 11 bases agree with TRBD2. CDR3 length: 17 amino acids.